The 26 T cell receptor beta chains listed next were all sequenced from one sample in a study of blood T cell repertoires in COVID-19. Assay used: immunoSEQ multiplex PCR; TCRdb lists only in-frame clones, some missing. Of around 250,000 clones listed, approximately 80% are singletons. Sequencing used peripheral blood. The receptors here all came from a woman under 30 with acute or convalescent COVID-19.

This clone has a handful of counts. The gene calls are TRBV4-2 and TRBJ2-3; D uncertain. The CDR3 is 15 amino acids. The germline V gene encodes CDR1 LGHNA and CDR2 YNFKEQ. The V gene lost 1 base and the J gene lost 2 bases, with 10 bases spanning the gap. This CDR3 reads CASSQGATHTDTQYF. As DNA, the CDR3 is TGTGCCAGCAGCCAAGGGGCTACCCACACAGATACGCAGTATTTT.

V usage is TRBV19 and J usage is TRBJ1-1; D is uncertain. The germline CDR1 and CDR2 sequences are LNHDA and SQIVND (reference sequence). The CDR3 has 14 residues. V was clipped by 6 bases and J by 5 bases, with 16 bases between them. This chain's CDR3 is CASSAGWGWTEAFF. The CDR3 DNA reads as TGTGCCAGTAGCGCGGGGTGGGGATGGACTGAAGCTTTCTTT.

The rearrangement links TRBV13 to TRBJ2-3; TRBD2 matches 13 bases. Germline trimming cut 3 bases from V and 4 bases from J; bases unmatched to any gene: 4. Germline V gene data show CDR1 as PRHDT and CDR2 as FYEKMQ (reference sequence). CDR3 length: 16 residues. CDR3 protein: CASSFRTSGSPDTQYF. The CDR3 region has the DNA TGTGCCAGCAGCTTTCGGACTAGCGGGAGCCCAGATACGCAGTATTTT.

Concerning this clone: Other DNA sequences from this sample encode an identical CDR3 as well. This rearrangement joins TRBV3-1 (or the pseudogene TRBV3-2) to TRBJ1-4; TRBD1 aligns across 9 bases. This CDR3 has 14 residues. In germline, CDR1 is LGHDT, CDR2 YNNKEL (reference sequence). Losses at the gene ends were 3 bases for V and 6 bases for J; bases not matched to a gene: 2. CDR3 sequence: CASSHGTGYEKLFF. The CDR3 DNA sequence: TGTGCCAGCAGCCACGGGACAGGGTATGAAAAACTGTTTTTT.

The chain uses TRBV28 and TRBJ2-2, with 8 bases identical to TRBD2. J gave up 2 bases and V 6 bases, and 5 bases lay outside the gene matches. The CDR3 has 15 amino acids. CDR1 is MDHEN, CDR2 SYDVKM, per germline. CDR3 region: CASRVSGSNTGELFF. DNA for the CDR3: TGTGCCAGCAGAGTAAGCGGGAGCAACACCGGGGAGCTGTTTTTT.

CDR3 region: CAWEGQDPYEQYF. The CDR3 DNA sequence: TGTGCCTGGGAAGGACAGGACCCGTACGAGCAGTACTTC. The rearrangement joins TRBV30 to TRBJ2-7, with 7 bases matching TRBD1. The V and J ends lost 5 bases and 4 bases, in that order; junction bases with no gene match: 8. Germline CDR1 reads GTSNPN; CDR2 reads SVGIG (reference sequence). The CDR3 spans 13 residues.

The chain couples TRBV2 to TRBJ2-3, with TRBD2 matching 9 bases. Per the germline V gene, CDR1 is SNHLY and CDR2 is FYNNEI. This CDR3 comprises 17 residues. J gave up 6 bases and V 6 bases, and 16 bases lay outside the gene matches. The CDR3 bases are TGTGCCAGCAGCATGAATGTAGCGGGAGACGTTGTGGATACGCAGTATTTT. Amino acids: CASSMNVAGDVVDTQYF.

This clone appeared a few times. The V gene is TRBV2, the J gene TRBJ1-5; 7 positions match TRBD1. The CDR3 has 14 residues. V was clipped by 8 bases and J by 5 bases; unmatched bases: 9. The germline CDR1 and CDR2 sequences are SNHLY and FYNNEI. The CDR3 is CASDISTGYQPQHF. The CDR3 nucleotides are TGTGCCAGCGATATCTCGACAGGGTATCAGCCCCAGCATTTT.

The rearrangement joins TRBV9 to TRBJ1-1, with D tentatively TRBD1 (6 bases). The CDR3 has 13 amino acids. The germline V gene encodes CDR1 SGDLS and CDR2 YYNGEE. The V end was cut by 4 bases, the J end by 1 base, with 8 bases between. The DNA of the CDR3 is TGTGCCAGCAGCAGACAGGAGAACACTGAAGCTTTCTTT. Translated, it gives CASSRQENTEAFF.

The table lists this clone with a few counts. The chain employs TRBV7-9 and TRBJ1-2; 9 nucleotides line up with TRBD1. The J segment lost 4 bases and the V segment lost 1 base, leaving 4 bases of the junction unmatched. The CDR3 has 15 amino acids. In germline, CDR1 is SEHNR, CDR2 FQNEAQ (reference sequence). The CDR3 DNA is TGTGCCAGCAGCTTAGACGGGACAGGGCTCTATGGCTACACCTTC. This sequence encodes CASSLDGTGLYGYTF.

This rearrangement joins TRBV30 to TRBJ2-7, with 8 bases aligning to TRBD2. The junction had 3 bases not matched to a gene; V was cut back by 3 bases and J by 2 bases. The CDR3 is 13 residues long. Germline V gives CDR1 GTSNPN, CDR2 SVGIG (reference sequence). Here the CDR3 reads CAWRPLAAYEQYF. The CDR3 DNA reads TGTGCCTGGAGGCCACTAGCGGCCTACGAGCAGTACTTC.

This chain links TRBV21-1 with TRBJ2-5; the table names TRBD1, a call not compared with the DNA. TRBV21-1 has pseudogene status. The length of the CDR3 is 16 residues. This chain's CDR3 is CASSDCLQGRYETQYF. The CDR3 DNA reads TGTGCCAGCAGCGACTGCTTACAGGGTCGGTATGAGACCCAGTACTTC.

The CDR3: CASSRRDRGIQVPGEQYF. The DNA for the CDR3 is TGTGCCAGCAGCAGACGGGACAGGGGGATCCAGGTCCCGGGCGAGCAGTACTTC. The V and J genes are TRBV6-2 or TRBV6-3 and TRBJ2-7, with 11 positions matching TRBD1. This CDR3 has 18 amino acids. Losses at the gene ends were 6 bases for V and 6 bases for J; bases not matched to a gene: 19. The germline gives CDR1 MNHEY, CDR2 SVGEGT.

The chain couples TRBV15 to TRBJ2-7; tentatively, D is TRBD2 (6 bases). The CDR3 has 13 residues. CDR1 and CDR2 from the germline V gene are LNHNV and YYDKDF (reference sequence). Deletions cut 5 bases from V and 2 bases from J, with 10 bases between. In DNA form, the CDR3 reads TGTGCCACCAGCGAAGCGGGCGCCTACGAGCAGTACTTC. This codes for CATSEAGAYEQYF.

This clone was counted a single time. The CDR3 region has the DNA TGTGCTAGTGGTTTGCGGGACAGGGGGTTATTGTACTCCTACGAGCAGTACTTC. The encoded protein is CASGLRDRGLLYSYEQYF. The genes are TRBV12-5 and TRBJ2-7, with 11 bases aligning to TRBD1. The CDR3 consists of 18 residues. V gave up 2 bases and J gave up 0 bases; unmatched junction bases: 9. In germline, CDR1 is LGHNT, CDR2 FRNRAP.

The genes are TRBV18 and TRBJ2-2, with TRBD1 as a possible D gene (5 bases). Germline CDR1 reads KGHSH; CDR2 reads LQKENI. This CDR3 comprises 16 residues. V was pared by 0 bases and J by 6 bases, with 14 bases between. The CDR3 reads CASSPPSGYSAGELFF. CDR3 DNA sequence: TGTGCCAGCTCACCACCTTCAGGGTATTCGGCCGGGGAGCTGTTTTTT.

The chain has TRBV7-9 and TRBJ2-2; 7 bases are shared with TRBD2. CDR3 length equals 15 residues. From germline, CDR1 is SEHNR and CDR2 FQNEAQ (reference sequence). V was pared by 2 bases and J by 7 bases, with 7 bases of the junction left unmatched. The CDR3 is CASSLRAGAVGELFF. DNA of the CDR3: TGTGCCAGCAGCTTACGTGCGGGAGCGGTCGGGGAGCTGTTTTTT.

Written as DNA, the CDR3 is TGTGCCAGCAGCTTAGGGTCCCAGACTAGCCGGGGTGAGCAGTTCTTC. It codes for CASSLGSQTSRGEQFF. The rearrangement joins TRBV11-2 to TRBJ2-1, with TRBD2 matching 7 bases. The J segment lost 9 bases and the V segment lost 1 base, leaving 12 bases of the junction unmatched. Germline lookup yields CDR1 SGHAT and CDR2 FQNNGV. The CDR3 covers 16 residues.

This rearrangement joins TRBV7-2 to TRBJ2-3; the D is unclear. The CDR3 totals 14 residues. In germline, CDR1 is SGHTA, CDR2 FQGNSA. Trimming stripped 1 base from V and 4 bases from J, with 9 bases between. CDR3 sequence reads: CASSLVSPSDTQYF. Written as DNA, the CDR3 is TGTGCCAGCAGCTTAGTTTCCCCCTCAGATACGCAGTATTTT.

V usage is TRBV19 and J usage is TRBJ1-1, with unresolved D. The ends were cut back, 3 bases at V and 2 bases at J, with 4 bases in the middle. Germline CDR1 LNHDA, CDR2 SQIVND (reference sequence). This CDR3 region has 12 residues. The CDR3 bases are TGTGCCAGTAGTATGTATAACACTGAAGCTTTCTTT. Translated: CASSMYNTEAFF.

The V call is TRBV7-2, the J call TRBJ2-5; TRBD2 might be the D (5 bases). This CDR3 spans 13 amino acids. Germline-derived CDR1 and CDR2 are SGHTA and FQGNSA. V was pared by 0 bases and J by 5 bases, with 7 bases between. CDR3 sequence: CASSLARGETQYF. CDR3 nucleotide sequence: TGTGCCAGCAGCTTAGCGCGCGGGGAGACCCAGTACTTC. The entire variable domain, with the rest obtained from reference TRBV7-2 and TRBJ2-5, is as follows: GAGVSQSPSNKVTEKGKDVELRCDPISGHTALYWYRQSLGQGLEFLIYFQGNSAPDKSGLPSDRFSAERTGGSVSTLTIQRTQQEDSAVYLCASSLARGETQYFGPGTRLLVL.

The chain links TRBV11-2 to TRBJ2-3; 10 bases fit TRBD2. From germline, CDR1 is SGHAT and CDR2 FQNNGV. This CDR3 has 18 amino acids. J lost 3 bases, V lost 5 bases, and 14 bases had no gene match. CDR3 DNA: TGTGCCAGCAGCCCGTACCTGGCTAGCGGGAGTATTACAGATACGCAGTATTTT. It encodes CASSPYLASGSITDTQYF.

The rearrangement links TRBV7-9 to TRBJ1-4; D is possibly TRBD1 (6 bases). The CDR3 is 17 residues long. Looked up from germline, CDR1 is SEHNR and CDR2 is FQNEAQ (reference sequence). The V end was cut by 5 bases, the J end by 0 bases, with 16 bases between. This chain's CDR3 is CASSRRWGGATNEKLFF. Here the CDR3 DNA reads TGTGCCAGCAGCCGGAGGTGGGGGGGCGCAACTAATGAAAAACTGTTTTTT.

V gene TRBV7-9 combines with J gene TRBJ2-1; 16 bases align to TRBD2. The CDR3 is 19 residues long. V dropped 4 bases and J dropped 0; count of bases not matched to a gene: 6. CDR1 and CDR2 (germline): SEHNR, FQNEAQ (reference sequence). CDR3 in DNA: TGTGCCAGCAGCTCAACGGGACTAGCGGGAGGGACCTCCTACAATGAGCAGTTCTTC. It specifies CASSSTGLAGGTSYNEQFF.

This clone appeared a few times. This chain connects TRBV21-1 to TRBJ1-3; the tabulated D call, TRBD1, remains unverified against the DNA. TRBV21-1 is noted as a pseudogene. The CDR3 totals 13 residues. CDR3 in amino acids: CASIQVSGNTIYF. The CDR3, as DNA: TGTGCCAGCATACAGGTCTCTGGAAACACCATATATTTT.

The chain uses TRBV5-4 and TRBJ2-7; TRBD1 matches 10 bases. The ends lost 0 bases at V and 2 bases at J; junction bases unmatched: 5. From germline, CDR1 is SGHNT and CDR2 YYREEE (reference sequence). The CDR3 is 16 amino acids. CDR3 residues: CASSLGGTGVAYEQYF. CDR3 sequence (DNA): TGTGCCAGCAGCTTGGGGGGGACAGGGGTAGCCTACGAGCAGTACTTC. Full variable domain (remainder filled in from reference TRBV5-4 and TRBJ2-7): ETGVTQSPTHLIKTRGQQVTLRCSSQSGHNTVSWYQQALGQGPQFIFQYYREEENGRGNFPPRFSGLQFPNYSSELNVNALELDDSALYLCASSLGGTGVAYEQYFGPGTRLTVT.